This TCR beta chain was sequenced during a study of regulatory T cells in long-lasting Graves disease. Overall study results and limits: The small sample size may have reduced accuracy. A greater number of public clonotypes (around 3,000) was shared by persistent patients than by new patients (about 960).

Notes on this clonotype: Antigen: not known.

Time point denoted: newly diagnosed GD, antithyroid drugs for less than 3 months. Extracted RNA from PBMCs served as the source of the TCR library. Building of the TCR beta libraries involved iRepertoire HTBI primers and Arm-PCR of CDR3 regions. A single record per CDR3 protein comes from TCRdb applying MiXCR to the multiplex PCR reads. Counted here are around 500,000 distinct CDR3 sequences, more than 15% occurring once; the ten biggest clones make up roughly 25%. V was shortened by 8 bases and J by 3 bases, with 17 bases between the two germline ends. The CDR3 spans 14 residues. Germline V lookup: CDR1 LNHDA, CDR2 SQIVND (reference sequence). Another study also made use of these data, one on T cells in Graves' hyperthyroidism and ophthalmopathy. That source adds: Newly diagnosed hyperthyroidism, duration under 2 months, in patients aged 18 to 65. A set of HTBI primers served as the primers for a first-round RT-PCR of the TCR CDR3.

The sequence was collected from a woman aged 35-60 years with Graves disease. This sample comprised peripheral blood mononuclear cells (PBMCs), obtained at new diagnosis, from a patient treated with antithyroid drugs. The chain uses TRBV19 and TRBJ2-7; the D gene is possibly TRBD2 (6 bases). In nucleotides, the CDR3 is TGTGCCAGTCGGAGGGAGGCAGCCGGCTACGAGCAGTACTTC. Translated: CASRREAAGYEQYF.